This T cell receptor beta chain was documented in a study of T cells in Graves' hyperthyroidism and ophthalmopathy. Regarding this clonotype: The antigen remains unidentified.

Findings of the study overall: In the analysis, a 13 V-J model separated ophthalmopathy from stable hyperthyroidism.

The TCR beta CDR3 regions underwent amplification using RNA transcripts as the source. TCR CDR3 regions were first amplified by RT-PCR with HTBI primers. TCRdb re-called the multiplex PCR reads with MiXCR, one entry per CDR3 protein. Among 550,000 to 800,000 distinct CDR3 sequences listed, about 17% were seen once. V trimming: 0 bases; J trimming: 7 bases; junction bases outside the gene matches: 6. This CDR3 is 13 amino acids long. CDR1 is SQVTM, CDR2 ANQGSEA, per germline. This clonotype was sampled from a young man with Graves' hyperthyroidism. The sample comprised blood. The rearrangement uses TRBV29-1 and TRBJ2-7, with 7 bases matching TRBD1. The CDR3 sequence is CSVEETTGREQYF. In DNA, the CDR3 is TGCAGCGTTGAAGAGACGACAGGGCGGGAGCAGTACTTC.